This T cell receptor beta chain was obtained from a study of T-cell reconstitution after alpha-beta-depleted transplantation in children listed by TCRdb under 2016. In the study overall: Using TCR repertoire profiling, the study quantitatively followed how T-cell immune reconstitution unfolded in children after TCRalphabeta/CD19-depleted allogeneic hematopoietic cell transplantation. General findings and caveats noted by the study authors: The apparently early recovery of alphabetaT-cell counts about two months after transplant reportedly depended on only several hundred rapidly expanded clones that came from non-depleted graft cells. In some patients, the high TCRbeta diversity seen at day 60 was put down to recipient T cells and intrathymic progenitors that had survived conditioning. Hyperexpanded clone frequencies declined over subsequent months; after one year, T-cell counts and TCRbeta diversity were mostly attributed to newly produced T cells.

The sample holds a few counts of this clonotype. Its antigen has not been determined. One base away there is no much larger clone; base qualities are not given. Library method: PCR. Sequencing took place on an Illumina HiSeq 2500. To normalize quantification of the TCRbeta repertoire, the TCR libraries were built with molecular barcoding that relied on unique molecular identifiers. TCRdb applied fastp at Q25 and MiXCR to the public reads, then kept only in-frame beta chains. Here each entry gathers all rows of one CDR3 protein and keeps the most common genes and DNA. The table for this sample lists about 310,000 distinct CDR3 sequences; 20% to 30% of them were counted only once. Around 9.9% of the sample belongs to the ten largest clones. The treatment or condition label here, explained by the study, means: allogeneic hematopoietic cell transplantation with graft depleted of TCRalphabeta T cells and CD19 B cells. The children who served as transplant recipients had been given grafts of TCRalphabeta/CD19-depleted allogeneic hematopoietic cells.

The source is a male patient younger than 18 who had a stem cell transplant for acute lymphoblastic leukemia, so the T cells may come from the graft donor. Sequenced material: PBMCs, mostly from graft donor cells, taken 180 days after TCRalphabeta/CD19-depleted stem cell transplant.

The CDR3 amino acid sequence is: CASSVGGTHSGNTIYF. At the DNA level, the sequence is TGTGCCAGCAGCGTAGGGGGGACCCACTCTGGAAACACCATATATTTT. The V and J genes are TRBV9 and TRBJ1-3; TRBD1 is a possible D gene, resting on 5 matching bases. CDR1 SGDLS and CDR2 YYNGEE are derived from the germline V gene. Cut back by 0 bases and 0 bases, the V and J ends lie 10 bases apart. The CDR3 starts with the cysteine, ends with the phenylalanine, and has 16 residues. Left in the record is the CDR3 DNA by itself, 48 bases read in frame from the first base.